Below are 8 T cell receptor beta chains sequenced from a single sample in a study of Tregs in tolerant kidney transplant recipients. Using immunoSEQ multiplex PCR, the repertoire was profiled, and TCRdb retains in-frame clones only, with some absent. The table lists around 66,000 clones, 80% to 90% of them singletons. The sample consisted of Tregs from blood, taken before the transplant. The receptor source for this set is a human donor who received a combined kidney and bone marrow transplant.

This clone has just one count. The V and J genes are TRBV11-2 and TRBJ2-5; D is perhaps TRBD1 (6 bases). The J call may be incorrect, as the DNA end agrees better with TRBJ2-7. Germline CDR1 and CDR2: SGHAT and FQNNGV. The length of the CDR3 is 15 residues. DNA for the CDR3: TGTGCCAGCAGCTACAGCCCGGGCACAGGGTACGAGCAGTACTTC. Translated, it gives CASSYSPGTGYEQYF.

The CDR3 sequence is CASSLDPRRTMTYGYTF. The CDR3 nucleotides are TGCGCCAGCAGCTTGGATCCGAGACGGACCATGACCTATGGCTACACCTTC. This sequence joins TRBV5-1 and TRBJ1-2; D unresolved. Germline loops: CDR1 SGHRS, CDR2 YFSETQ. The CDR3 has 17 residues. V lost 0 bases and J 4 bases, leaving 19 bases between the germline ends. Combining the CDR3 with reference TRBV5-1 and TRBJ1-2 gives the whole variable domain KAGVTQTPRYLIKTRGQQVTLSCSPISGHRSVSWYQQTPGQGLQFLFEYFSETQRNKGNFPGRFSGRQFSNSRSEMNVSTLELGDSALYLCASSLDPRRTMTYGYTFGSGTRLTVV.

V and J are TRBV5-4 and TRBJ2-5; D tentatively reads TRBD1 or TRBD2 (6 bases each). There are 17 residues in the CDR3. V lost 0 bases, J lost 0 bases, and 15 bases lay in between. Germline assignment: CDR1 SGHNT and CDR2 YYREEE (reference sequence). In nucleotides, the CDR3 is TGTGCCAGCAGCTTGGGGGAGGACAGATCCTACCAAGAGACCCAGTACTTC. This gives the protein CASSLGEDRSYQETQYF.

This clone was seen just once. The chain recombines TRBV12-5 with TRBJ2-5; D possibly uses TRBD1 or TRBD2 (6 bases each). The CDR3 runs to 15 residues. The ends were cut back, 0 bases at V and 4 bases at J, with 12 bases in the middle. Germline lookup yields CDR1 LGHNT and CDR2 FRNRAP. The chain's CDR3 is CASGLVGGFGETQYF. DNA for the CDR3: TGTGCTAGTGGTTTGGTAGGGGGGTTCGGAGAGACCCAGTACTTC.

The chain links TRBV5-6 to TRBJ1-1; D unresolved. The V gene lost 4 bases and the J gene lost 4 bases, with 11 bases spanning the gap. The CDR3 loop spans 13 amino acids. Germline values: CDR1 SGHDT, CDR2 YYEEEE. The CDR3 here is CASSPGWGTEAFF. The CDR3 coding sequence is TGTGCCAGCAGCCCCGGGTGGGGCACTGAAGCTTTCTTT.

This chain connects TRBV9 to TRBJ2-7; TRBD2 agrees at 9 bases. With 5 bases clipped from V and 7 bases from J, the junction kept 16 bases outside the gene matches. CDR3 length equals 16 residues. Germline V lookup: CDR1 SGDLS, CDR2 YYNGEE. CDR3 coding DNA: TGTGCCAGCAGTGGCCTTAGGGGTAGCGGGAGCAGGGAGCAGTACTTC. Translated: CASSGLRGSGSREQYF.

This sequence joins TRBV28 and TRBJ2-7; D not resolved. The CDR3 is 12 residues long. Trimming cost V 6 bases and J 1 base, with 7 bases left between them. Looked up from germline, CDR1 is MDHEN and CDR2 is SYDVKM. The CDR3 loop is CASRDGSYEQYF. CDR3 nucleotides: TGTGCCAGCAGGGACGGGTCCTACGAGCAGTACTTC.

The chain uses TRBV18 and TRBJ1-2; perhaps TRBD1 as D (6 bases). The germline V gene has CDR1 KGHSH and CDR2 LQKENI. Trimming took 3 bases from V and 0 from J, leaving 14 bases between them. The CDR3 runs 16 residues. CDR3 loop: CASSPRQVSANYGYTF. The CDR3, as DNA: TGTGCCAGCTCACCGAGACAGGTTTCCGCTAACTATGGCTACACCTTC.